These 18 T cell receptor beta chains share one sample of origin, sequenced in a study of shared clonotypes between healthy human individuals. Some clones are missing from TCRdb's copy, which holds only in-frame ones; the method was immunoSEQ multiplex PCR. The table includes more than 850,000 clones, 70% to 80% detected once. The source material was memory CD4+ T cells from PBMCs. As to subset: CD45RA-negative fraction. All receptors come from a man aged 18 to 30 in good health. Some clones in this sample may be carry-over from other donors' samples.

This clone was observed a handful of times. The genes are TRBV29-1 and TRBJ1-2; D unclear. Looked up from germline, CDR1 is SQVTM and CDR2 is ANQGSEA. The CDR3 consists of 14 residues. Trimming took off 5 bases at V and 8 bases at J, with 21 bases between the two ends. The CDR3 sequence: CSVTRTHPAWGYTF. CDR3 bases: TGCAGCGTTACCCGCACCCACCCAGCCTGGGGCTACACCTTC.

This chain links TRBV6-6 with TRBJ1-5; D is ambiguous. Deletions cut 2 bases from V and 7 bases from J, with 12 bases between. This CDR3 has 14 residues. Germline-derived CDR1 and CDR2 are MNHNY and SVGAGI (reference sequence). The CDR3 DNA reads as TGTGCCAGCAGTTACGGGTCGGTTGGGCAGCCCCAGCATTTT. It codes for CASSYGSVGQPQHF.

This clone was counted once. The chain links TRBV7-2 to TRBJ2-1, with D hard to call. This CDR3 contains 14 residues. Trimming took off 3 bases at V and 4 bases at J, with 10 bases between the two ends. The germline V gene encodes CDR1 SGHTA and CDR2 FQGNSA. The CDR3 nucleotides read TGTGCCAGCAGCTTGCAAAGGTCTTACAATGAGCAGTTCTTC. It specifies CASSLQRSYNEQFF.

The rearrangement joins TRBV2 to TRBJ2-7; D is possibly TRBD1 (5 bases). Germline V gives CDR1 SNHLY, CDR2 FYNNEI. The CDR3 is made up of 13 amino acids. The ends were cut back, 4 bases at V and 2 bases at J, with 9 bases in the middle. The CDR3 sequence is CASSADRPYEQYF. For the CDR3, the DNA is TGTGCCAGCAGTGCAGACAGACCCTACGAGCAGTACTTC.

This rearrangement joins TRBV7-9 to TRBJ2-1; D unresolved. Germline CDR1 reads SEHNR; CDR2 reads FQNEAQ (reference sequence). There are 11 residues in the CDR3. The germline V and J ends were trimmed by 5 bases and 6 bases, with 5 bases remaining between them. CDR3 bases: TGTGCCAGCAGCCTCCCCAATGAGCAGTTCTTC. Translation: CASSLPNEQFF.

V usage is TRBV28 and J usage is TRBJ1-1, with TRBD1 as a possible D gene (5 bases). The CDR3 has 14 residues. The germline gives CDR1 MDHEN, CDR2 SYDVKM. V gave up 9 bases and J gave up 6 bases, with 20 bases separating them. The CDR3 DNA follows: TGTGCCAGTCATTCTTACACGGGGGGGGCTGAAGCTTTCTTT. Its translation: CASHSYTGGAEAFF. Together with reference TRBV28 and TRBJ1-1, the CDR3 gives the full variable domain: DVKVTQSSRYLVKRTGEKVFLECVQDMDHENMFWYRQDPGLGLRLIYFSYDVKMKEKGDIPEGYSVSREKKERFSLILESASTNQTSMYLCASHSYTGGAEAFFGQGTRLTVV.

CDR3 nucleotides: TGTGCCAGCAGAGCGGGACAGGCGGAGGGTCAGCCCCAGCATTTT. Residues: CASRAGQAEGQPQHF. The V gene is TRBV2, the J gene TRBJ1-5; 8 bases are a match to TRBD1. Germline V gives CDR1 SNHLY, CDR2 FYNNEI. The CDR3 is made up of 15 amino acids. The ends lost 6 bases at V and 6 bases at J; junction bases unmatched: 10.

On this clone itself: At one boundary the junction diverges from the germline segment, which might be a read error. This rearrangement joins TRBV29-1 to TRBJ2-1; 9 nucleotides line up with TRBD1. This CDR3 contains 13 residues. Per the germline V gene, CDR1 is SQVTM and CDR2 is ANQGSEA. This CDR3 reads CSVLDRGLRAGVF. The CDR3 bases are TGCAGCGTTTTGGACAGGGGACTCCGGGCGGGGGTCTTC.

The chain links TRBV10-2 to TRBJ2-7; 8 bases are a match to TRBD2. In germline, CDR1 is WSHSY, CDR2 SAAADI. There are 15 residues in the CDR3. With 6 bases clipped from V and 2 bases from J, the junction kept 9 bases outside the gene matches. For the CDR3, the DNA is TGCGCCAGCAGGGAAGGCGCGGGGGGTCCCTACGAGCAGTACTTC. It specifies CASREGAGGPYEQYF.

The gene calls are TRBV4-2 and TRBJ2-2, with D perhaps TRBD1 (7 bases). The CDR3 has 16 residues. V was clipped by 3 bases and J by 3 bases, with 14 bases between them. Germline lookup yields CDR1 LGHNA and CDR2 YNFKEQ. CDR3 DNA: TGTGCCAGCAGCCATAGCGGACAGGTCTACACCGGGGAGCTGTTTTTT. As protein: CASSHSGQVYTGELFF.

The chain is built from TRBV6-6 and TRBJ2-5; D might be TRBD2 (6 bases). Germline assignment: CDR1 MNHNY and CDR2 SVGAGI (reference sequence). This CDR3 is 14 amino acids long. The V gene lost 6 bases and the J gene lost 2 bases, with 13 bases spanning the gap. The CDR3 is CASSLGGVQETQYF. CDR3 bases: TGTGCCAGCAGCCTGGGGGGTGTTCAAGAGACCCAGTACTTC.

The chain employs TRBV18 and TRBJ2-1; a possible D gene is TRBD1 (6 bases). CDR1 and CDR2 from the germline V gene are KGHSH and LQKENI. The CDR3 runs to 14 residues. V lost 3 bases and J lost 7, with 13 bases in between. DNA of the CDR3: TGTGCCAGCTCACCTAGGGACACGCCAAATGAGCAGTTCTTC. It encodes CASSPRDTPNEQFF.

The V and J genes are TRBV5-4 and TRBJ1-4, with D perhaps matching TRBD1 (6 bases). The germline V gene encodes CDR1 SGHNT and CDR2 YYREEE (reference sequence). The CDR3 consists of 17 residues. Trimming removed 4 bases from V and 0 bases from J, with 16 bases in between. CDR3 protein: CASSPAGGRATNEKLFF. Written as DNA, the CDR3 is TGTGCCAGCAGCCCGGCGGGGGGGCGTGCAACTAATGAAAAACTGTTTTTT.

This chain joins TRBV30 and TRBJ2-5; a weak D match, TRBD2 (5 bases). Trimming removed 0 bases at V and 4 bases at J, with 9 bases between. CDR1 GTSNPN and CDR2 SVGIG come from the germline V gene (reference sequence). This CDR3 comprises 13 residues. The CDR3 spells CAWSVERRETQYF. The DNA of the CDR3 is TGTGCCTGGAGTGTCGAGCGGCGAGAGACCCAGTACTTC.

The V and J genes are TRBV7-7 and TRBJ1-4; D is uncertain. Between the trimmed V and J ends, which lost 5 bases and 0 bases, there was a span of 16 bases. The CDR3 has 17 residues. Germline V gives CDR1 SSHAT, CDR2 FNYEAQ (reference sequence). The CDR3 loop is CASSISGVRATNEKLFF. DNA for the CDR3: TGTGCCAGCAGCATCAGTGGTGTAAGGGCAACTAATGAAAAACTGTTTTTT. Full variable domain (outside the CDR3, taken from reference TRBV7-7 and TRBJ1-4): GAGVSQSPRYKVTKRGQDVTLRCDPISSHATLYWYQQALGQGPEFLTYFNYEAQPDKSGLPSDRFSAERPEGSISTLTIQRTEQRDSAMYRCASSISGVRATNEKLFFGSGTQLSVL.

With respect to this clone: The same CDR3 arises from other DNA sequences in this sample as well. This sequence joins TRBV5-1 and TRBJ2-3, with TRBD1 identical over 9 bases. CDR1 is SGHRS and CDR2 is YFSETQ in the germline V gene. The CDR3 runs 15 residues. J was trimmed by 2 bases and V by 4 bases; bases with no gene match: 5. For the CDR3, the DNA is TGCGCCAGCAGCACTGGGACAGGGATCACAGATACGCAGTATTTT. Its protein is CASSTGTGITDTQYF.

The rearrangement joins TRBV19 to TRBJ1-4; 7 bases line up with TRBD1. The CDR3 is 14 amino acids. The germline CDR1 and CDR2 sequences are LNHDA and SQIVND (reference sequence). V trimming: 10 bases; J trimming: 7 bases; junction bases outside the gene matches: 12. The CDR3 region has the DNA TGTGCCACGAAGACAGGGTTGGGGACTGAAAAACTGTTTTTT. Amino acids: CATKTGLGTEKLFF.

This chain uses TRBV6-5 with TRBJ1-3; tentatively, D is TRBD1 (6 bases). The germline V gene encodes CDR1 MNHEY and CDR2 SVGAGI. CDR3 size: 15 residues. The V gene lost 5 bases and the J gene lost 1 base, with 12 bases spanning the gap. CDR3: CASSPTGFSGNTIYF. For the CDR3, the DNA is TGTGCCAGCAGTCCCACAGGGTTTTCTGGAAACACCATATATTTT.